This TCR beta chain emerged from a study of cytomegalovirus exposure and HLA in healthy donors. The trim removed 7 bases at V and 8 bases at J, leaving 4 bases unmatched. Germline-derived CDR1 and CDR2 are MNHEY and SVGAGI. The CDR3 extends over 12 amino acids. A multiplex PCR was run with 60 Vbeta primers and 13 Jbeta primers. TCRdb's table, derived via immunoSEQ multiplex PCR, lists solely in-frame clones and lacks some. The table lists roughly 150,000 clones, 79% of them singletons. The sequenced sample consisted of PBMCs. The sequence came from a man between 35 and 55 years old in good health and CMV-seropositive. The rearrangement uses TRBV6-5 and TRBJ2-1; 8 nucleotides agree with TRBD2. CDR3 sequence reads: CASTPGGDEQFF. The DNA of the CDR3 is TGTGCCAGCACCCCCGGGGGGGATGAGCAGTTCTTC.